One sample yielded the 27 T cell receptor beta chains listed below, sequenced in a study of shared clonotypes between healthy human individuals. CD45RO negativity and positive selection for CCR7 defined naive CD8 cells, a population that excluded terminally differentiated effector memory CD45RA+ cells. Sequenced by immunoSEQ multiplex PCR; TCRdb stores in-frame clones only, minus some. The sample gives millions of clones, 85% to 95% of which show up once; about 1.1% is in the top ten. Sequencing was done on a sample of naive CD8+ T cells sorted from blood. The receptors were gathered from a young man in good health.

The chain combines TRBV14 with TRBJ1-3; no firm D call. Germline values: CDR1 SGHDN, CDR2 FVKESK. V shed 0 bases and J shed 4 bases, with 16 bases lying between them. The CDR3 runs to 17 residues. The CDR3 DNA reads TGTGCCAGCAGCCAAGATTCCATATACGTGAGGGGAAACACCATATATTTT. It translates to CASSQDSIYVRGNTIYF.

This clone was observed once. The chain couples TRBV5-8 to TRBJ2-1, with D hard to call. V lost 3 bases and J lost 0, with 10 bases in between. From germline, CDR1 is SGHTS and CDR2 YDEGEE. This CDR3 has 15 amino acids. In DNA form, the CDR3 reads TGTGCCAGCAGCTCAGGTGGCCTCTCCTACAATGAGCAGTTCTTC. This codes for CASSSGGLSYNEQFF.

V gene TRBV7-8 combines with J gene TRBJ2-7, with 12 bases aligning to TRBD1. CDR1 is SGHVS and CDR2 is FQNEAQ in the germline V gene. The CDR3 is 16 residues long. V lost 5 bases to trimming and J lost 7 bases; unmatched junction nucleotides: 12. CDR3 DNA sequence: TGTGCCAGCAGCCCCTGGCCACGGGACAGGGGGCGGGAGCAGTACTTC. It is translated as CASSPWPRDRGREQYF. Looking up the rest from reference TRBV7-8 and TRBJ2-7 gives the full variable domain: GAGVSQSPRYKVAKRGQDVALRCDPISGHVSLFWYQQALGQGPEFLTYFQNEAQLDKSGLPSDRFFAERPEGSVSTLKIQRTQQEDSAVYLCASSPWPRDRGREQYFGPGTRLTVT.

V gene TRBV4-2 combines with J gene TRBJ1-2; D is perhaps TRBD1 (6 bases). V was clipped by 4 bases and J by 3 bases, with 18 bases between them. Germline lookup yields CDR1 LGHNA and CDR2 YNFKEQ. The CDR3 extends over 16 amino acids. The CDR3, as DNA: TGTGCCAGCAGCCGAGCCGTCAGGGGTCTCGACTATGGCTACACCTTC. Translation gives CASSRAVRGLDYGYTF.

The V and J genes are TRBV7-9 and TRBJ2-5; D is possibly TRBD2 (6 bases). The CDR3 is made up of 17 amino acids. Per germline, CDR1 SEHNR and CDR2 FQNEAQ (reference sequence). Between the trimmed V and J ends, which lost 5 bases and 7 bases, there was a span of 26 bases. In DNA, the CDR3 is TGTGCCAGCAGCACGGTACTAGCAGAGTGGGTGAAAATGACCCAGTACTTC. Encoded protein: CASSTVLAEWVKMTQYF.

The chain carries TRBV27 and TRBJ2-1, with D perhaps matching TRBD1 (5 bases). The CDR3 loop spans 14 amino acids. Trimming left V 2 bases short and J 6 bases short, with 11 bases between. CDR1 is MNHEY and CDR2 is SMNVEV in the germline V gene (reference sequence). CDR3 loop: CASSLRNGANEQFF. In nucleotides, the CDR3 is TGTGCCAGCAGTTTAAGAAATGGGGCCAATGAGCAGTTCTTC.

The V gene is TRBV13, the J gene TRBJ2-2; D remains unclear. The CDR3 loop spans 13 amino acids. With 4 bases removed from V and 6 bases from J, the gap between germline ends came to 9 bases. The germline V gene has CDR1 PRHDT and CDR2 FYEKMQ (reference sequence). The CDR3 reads CASSSDRAGELFF. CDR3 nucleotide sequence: TGTGCCAGCAGCTCGGATCGGGCCGGGGAGCTGTTTTTT.

The CDR3 region is CASSGQGLSYTF. Written as DNA, the CDR3 is TGTGCCAGCAGTGGACAGGGTCTGAGCTACACCTTC. This chain connects TRBV27 to TRBJ1-2; TRBD1 aligns across 8 bases. CDR1 is MNHEY, CDR2 SMNVEV, per germline (reference sequence). The CDR3 runs 12 residues. Losses at the gene ends were 5 bases for V and 9 bases for J; bases not matched to a gene: 5.

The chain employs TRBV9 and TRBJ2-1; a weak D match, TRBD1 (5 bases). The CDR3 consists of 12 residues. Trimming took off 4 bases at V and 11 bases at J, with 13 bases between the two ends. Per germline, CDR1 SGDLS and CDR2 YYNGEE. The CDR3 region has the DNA TGTGCCAGCAGCACCCCGCCAGGGCAGCAGTTCTTC. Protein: CASSTPPGQQFF.

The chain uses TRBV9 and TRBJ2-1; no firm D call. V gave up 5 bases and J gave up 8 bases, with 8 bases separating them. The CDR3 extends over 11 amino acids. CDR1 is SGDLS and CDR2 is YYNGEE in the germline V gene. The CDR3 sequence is CASSKGHEQFF. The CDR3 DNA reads TGTGCCAGCAGTAAGGGCCATGAGCAGTTCTTC. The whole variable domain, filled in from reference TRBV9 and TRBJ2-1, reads DSGVTQTPKHLITATGQRVTLRCSPRSGDLSVYWYQQSLDQGLQFLIQYYNGEERAKGNILERFSAQQFPDLHSELNLSSLELGDSALYFCASSKGHEQFFGPGTRLTVL.

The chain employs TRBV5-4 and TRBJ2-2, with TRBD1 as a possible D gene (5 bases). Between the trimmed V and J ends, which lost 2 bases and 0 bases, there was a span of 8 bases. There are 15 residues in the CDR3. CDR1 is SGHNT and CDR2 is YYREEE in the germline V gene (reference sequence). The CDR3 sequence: CASSLGVANTGELFF. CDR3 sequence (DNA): TGTGCCAGCAGCTTAGGGGTCGCGAACACCGGGGAGCTGTTTTTT.

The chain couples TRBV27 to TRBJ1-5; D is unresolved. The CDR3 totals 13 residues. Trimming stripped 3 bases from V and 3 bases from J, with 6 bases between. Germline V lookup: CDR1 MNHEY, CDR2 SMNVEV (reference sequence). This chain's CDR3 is CASSFLTNQPQHF. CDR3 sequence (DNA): TGTGCCAGCAGTTTTTTGACCAATCAGCCCCAGCATTTT.

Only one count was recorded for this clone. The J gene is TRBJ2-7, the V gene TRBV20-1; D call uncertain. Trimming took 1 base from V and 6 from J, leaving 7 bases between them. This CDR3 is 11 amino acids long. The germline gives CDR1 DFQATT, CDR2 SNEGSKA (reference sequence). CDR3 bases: TGCAGTGCTAGAGGCGATATCGAGCAGTACTTC. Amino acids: CSARGDIEQYF.

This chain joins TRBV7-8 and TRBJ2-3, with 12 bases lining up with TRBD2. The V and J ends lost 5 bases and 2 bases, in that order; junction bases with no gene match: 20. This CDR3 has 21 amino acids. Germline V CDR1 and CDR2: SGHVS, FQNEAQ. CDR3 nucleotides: TGTGCCAGCAGCACCCCTTTTAAGACTAGCGGGGGCCCCGGGGACACAGATACGCAGTATTTT. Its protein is CASSTPFKTSGGPGDTDTQYF.

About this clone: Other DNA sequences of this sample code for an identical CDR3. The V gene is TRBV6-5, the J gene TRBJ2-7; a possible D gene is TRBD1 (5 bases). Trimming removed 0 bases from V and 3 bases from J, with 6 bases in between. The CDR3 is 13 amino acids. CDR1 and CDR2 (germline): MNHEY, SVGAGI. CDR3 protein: CASSYSDSYEQYF. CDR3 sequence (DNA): TGTGCCAGCAGTTACTCTGACAGCTACGAGCAGTACTTC.

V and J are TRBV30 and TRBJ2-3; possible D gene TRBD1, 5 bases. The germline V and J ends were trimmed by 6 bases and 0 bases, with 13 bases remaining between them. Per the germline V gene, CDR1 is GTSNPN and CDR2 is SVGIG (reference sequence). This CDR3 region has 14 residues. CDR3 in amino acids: CACDSFSSTDTQYF. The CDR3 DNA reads TGTGCCTGCGACAGTTTTTCTAGCACAGATACGCAGTATTTT.

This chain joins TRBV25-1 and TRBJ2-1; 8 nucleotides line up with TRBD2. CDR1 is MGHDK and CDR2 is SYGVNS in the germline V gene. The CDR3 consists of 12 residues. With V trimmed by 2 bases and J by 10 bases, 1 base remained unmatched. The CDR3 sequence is CASSESGGEQFF. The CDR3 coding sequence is TGTGCCAGCAGTGAAAGCGGGGGCGAGCAGTTCTTC. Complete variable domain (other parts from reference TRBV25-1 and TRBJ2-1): EADIYQTPRYLVIGTGKKITLECSQTMGHDKMYWYQQDPGMELHLIHYSYGVNSTEKGDLSSESTVSRIRTEHFPLTLESARPSHTSQYLCASSESGGEQFFGPGTRLTVL.

CDR3 in DNA: TGTGCCTGGAGCTCCGACAGCCGGTTGGGGCCCCAGCATTTT. It codes for CAWSSDSRLGPQHF. The chain recombines TRBV30 with TRBJ1-5; a possible D gene is TRBD1 (5 bases). The germline V and J ends were trimmed by 3 bases and 9 bases, with 18 bases remaining between them. The V gene's germline CDR1 is GTSNPN and CDR2 SVGIG (reference sequence). The CDR3 consists of 14 residues.

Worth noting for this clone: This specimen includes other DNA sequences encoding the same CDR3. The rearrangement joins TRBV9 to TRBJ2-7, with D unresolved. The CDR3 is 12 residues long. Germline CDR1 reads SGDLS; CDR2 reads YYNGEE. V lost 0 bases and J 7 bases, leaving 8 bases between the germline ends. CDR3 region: CASSVDEGEQYF. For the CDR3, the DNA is TGTGCCAGCAGCGTAGACGAAGGGGAGCAGTACTTC.

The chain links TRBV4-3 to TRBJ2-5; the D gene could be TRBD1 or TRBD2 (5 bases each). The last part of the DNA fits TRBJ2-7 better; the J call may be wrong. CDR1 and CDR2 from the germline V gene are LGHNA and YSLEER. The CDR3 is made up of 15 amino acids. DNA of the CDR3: TGCGCCAGCAGCCAAGGAATAGCTGGGGGCTACGAGCAGTACTTC. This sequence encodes CASSQGIAGGYEQYF.

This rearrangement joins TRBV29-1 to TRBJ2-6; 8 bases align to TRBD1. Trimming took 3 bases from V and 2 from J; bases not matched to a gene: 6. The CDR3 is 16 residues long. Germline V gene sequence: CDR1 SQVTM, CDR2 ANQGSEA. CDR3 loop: CSVDPTDRAGANVLTF. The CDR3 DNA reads TGCAGCGTTGACCCCACGGACAGGGCTGGGGCCAACGTCCTGACTTTC.

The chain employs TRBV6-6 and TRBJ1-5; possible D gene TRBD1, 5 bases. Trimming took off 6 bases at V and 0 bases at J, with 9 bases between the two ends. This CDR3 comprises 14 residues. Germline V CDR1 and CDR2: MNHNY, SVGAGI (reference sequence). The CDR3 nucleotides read TGTGCCAGCAGACGGGACCTTAGCAATCAGCCCCAGCATTTT. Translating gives CASRRDLSNQPQHF.

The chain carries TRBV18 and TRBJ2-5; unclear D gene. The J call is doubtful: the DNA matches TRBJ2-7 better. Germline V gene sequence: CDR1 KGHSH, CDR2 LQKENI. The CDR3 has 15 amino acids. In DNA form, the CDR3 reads TGTGCCAGCTCACCCCAAACCGGGCCAATCTACGAGCAGTACTTC. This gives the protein CASSPQTGPIYEQYF.

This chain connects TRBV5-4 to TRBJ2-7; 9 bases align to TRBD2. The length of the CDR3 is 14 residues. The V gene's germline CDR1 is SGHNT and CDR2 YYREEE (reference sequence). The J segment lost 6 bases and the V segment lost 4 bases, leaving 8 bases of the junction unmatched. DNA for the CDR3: TGTGCCAGCAGCCCCTCGGGACTAGCCGCCGAGCAGTACTTC. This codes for CASSPSGLAAEQYF.

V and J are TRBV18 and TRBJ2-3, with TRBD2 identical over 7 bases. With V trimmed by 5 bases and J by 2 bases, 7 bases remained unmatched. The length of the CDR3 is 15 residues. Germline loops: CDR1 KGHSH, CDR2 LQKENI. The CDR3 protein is CASSSERGLTDTQYF. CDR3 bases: TGTGCCAGCTCATCGGAGCGGGGACTCACAGATACGCAGTATTTT.

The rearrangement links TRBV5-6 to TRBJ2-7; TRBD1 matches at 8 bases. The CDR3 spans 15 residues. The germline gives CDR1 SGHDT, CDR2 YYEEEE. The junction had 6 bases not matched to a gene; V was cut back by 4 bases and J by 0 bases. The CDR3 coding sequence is TGTGCCAGCAGCCATCCGGGACAGGCCTCCTACGAGCAGTACTTC. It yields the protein CASSHPGQASYEQYF.

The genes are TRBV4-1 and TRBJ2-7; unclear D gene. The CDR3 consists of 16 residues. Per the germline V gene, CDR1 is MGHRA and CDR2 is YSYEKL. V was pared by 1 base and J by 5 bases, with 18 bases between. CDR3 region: CASSQVASKHRNEQYF. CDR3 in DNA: TGCGCCAGCAGCCAAGTTGCGTCAAAACATAGGAACGAGCAGTACTTC.